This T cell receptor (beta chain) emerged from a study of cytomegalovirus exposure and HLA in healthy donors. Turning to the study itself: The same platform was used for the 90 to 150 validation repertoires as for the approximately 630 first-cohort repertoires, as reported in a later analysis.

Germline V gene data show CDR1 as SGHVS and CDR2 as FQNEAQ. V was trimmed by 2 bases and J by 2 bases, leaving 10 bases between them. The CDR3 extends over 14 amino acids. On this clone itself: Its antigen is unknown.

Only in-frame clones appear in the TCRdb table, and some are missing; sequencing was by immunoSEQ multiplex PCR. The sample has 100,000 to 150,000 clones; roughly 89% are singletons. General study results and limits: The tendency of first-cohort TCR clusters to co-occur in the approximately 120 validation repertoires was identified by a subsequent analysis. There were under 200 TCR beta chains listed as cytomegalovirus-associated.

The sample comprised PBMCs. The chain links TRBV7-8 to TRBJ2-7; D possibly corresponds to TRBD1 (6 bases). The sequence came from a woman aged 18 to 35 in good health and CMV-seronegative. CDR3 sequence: CASSLHGGPYEQYF. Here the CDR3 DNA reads TGTGCCAGCAGCTTACATGGGGGCCCCTACGAGCAGTACTTC.